A single sample gave rise to the 29 T cell receptor beta chains below, sequenced in a study of T cells after yellow fever vaccination. TCRdb independently ran MiXCR on the 5' RACE reads; one entry per CDR3 protein. The table includes 250,000 or so distinct CDR3 sequences, 6% to 8% detected once. The sequencing here drew on CD4+ T cells sorted from PBMCs, taken on the day of the yellow fever booster vaccination. These receptors were taken from a man in his thirties or forties who received the YFV17D yellow fever vaccine.

In this sample, this clonotype turned up many times. The rearrangement joins TRBV12-3 or TRBV12-4 to TRBJ2-3; possible D gene TRBD2, 5 bases. V was cut by 8 bases and J by 8 bases, with 17 bases left in between. The CDR3 consists of 13 residues. The CDR3, as DNA: TGTGCCAGCGCCTTTAGGGAGTTCGGTACGCAGTATTTT. Encoded protein: CASAFREFGTQYF.

This clonotype has at least ten counts. The chain carries TRBV7-2 and TRBJ2-1; D is undetermined. Per the germline V gene, CDR1 is SGHTA and CDR2 is FQGNSA. Trimming left V 5 bases short and J 4 bases short, with 12 bases between. The CDR3 has 14 residues. The CDR3 sequence: CASSPSYGYNEQFF. The CDR3 DNA follows: TGTGCCAGCAGCCCATCATACGGGTACAATGAGCAGTTCTTC.

The chain links TRBV12-3 or TRBV12-4 to TRBJ2-7, with 9 bases fitting TRBD1. The CDR3 contains 16 residues. V dropped 2 bases and J dropped 1; count of bases not matched to a gene: 6. CDR3 sequence (DNA): TGTGCCAGCAGTTTATACCGGACAGGGGCTTCCTACGAGCAGTACTTC. Translated: CASSLYRTGASYEQYF.

This clonotype was observed a handful of times. This sequence joins TRBV18 and TRBJ1-2, with D possibly TRBD1 on 5 matching bases. Germline CDR1 KGHSH, CDR2 LQKENI. V was trimmed by 0 bases and J by 10 bases, leaving 15 bases between them. The CDR3 has 14 amino acids. The CDR3 DNA sequence: TGTGCCAGCTCACCACCCGCCTGGTTACAGGACTACACCTTC. Amino acid sequence: CASSPPAWLQDYTF. The full variable domain, completed using reference TRBV18 and TRBJ1-2, is NAGVMQNPRHLVRRRGQEARLRCSPMKGHSHVYWYRQLPEEGLKFMVYLQKENIIDESGMPKERFSAEFPKEGPSILRIQQVVRGDSAAYFCASSPPAWLQDYTFGSGTRLTVV.

This clonotype was counted many times. The J gene is TRBJ2-7, the V gene TRBV28; D unclear. CDR3 length equals 12 residues. In germline, CDR1 is MDHEN, CDR2 SYDVKM. The germline V and J ends were trimmed by 10 bases and 3 bases, with 13 bases remaining between them. In nucleotides, the CDR3 is TGTGCCACCTATATCCCGGGCTACGAGCAGTACTTC. Amino acid sequence: CATYIPGYEQYF.

This clonotype has more than one count but fewer than ten. The chain recombines TRBV20-1 with TRBJ2-1, with 10 bases identical to TRBD2. The V segment lost 5 bases and the J segment 10 bases; nucleotides outside the gene matches: 11. Germline V gene lookup returns CDR1 DFQATT and CDR2 SNEGSKA (reference sequence). This CDR3 is built from 14 residues. This CDR3 reads CSAYGAGGTMEQFF. In DNA, the CDR3 is TGCAGTGCTTATGGAGCGGGGGGGACAATGGAGCAGTTCTTC.

The rearrangement uses TRBV7-9 and TRBJ2-7; D remains ambiguous. The V gene lost 5 bases and the J gene lost 5 bases, with 10 bases spanning the gap. Germline lookup yields CDR1 SEHNR and CDR2 FQNEAQ (reference sequence). CDR3 length equals 12 residues. CDR3 sequence: CASSRVEHEQYF. The CDR3 DNA reads TGTGCCAGCAGCCGGGTCGAGCACGAGCAGTACTTC.

V is TRBV7-2 and J is TRBJ2-1; TRBD1 agrees at 8 bases. The germline CDR1 and CDR2 sequences are SGHTA and FQGNSA. The CDR3 runs 15 residues. With V trimmed by 6 bases and J by 4 bases, 8 bases remained unmatched. The CDR3 is CASRRDRGEYNEQFF. CDR3 DNA sequence: TGTGCCAGCAGGAGAGACAGGGGCGAATACAATGAGCAGTTCTTC.

The table lists this clonotype with a few counts. The rearrangement joins TRBV5-1 to TRBJ2-5; tentative D call: TRBD2 (6 bases). From germline, CDR1 is SGHRS and CDR2 YFSETQ. This CDR3 comprises 15 residues. The V end lost 5 bases, the J end lost 7 bases, and 21 bases lay between the germline ends. CDR3 sequence reads: CASSPLADALGTQYF. DNA of the CDR3: TGCGCCAGCAGTCCACTAGCAGATGCCCTAGGGACCCAGTACTTC.

The chain combines TRBV9 with TRBJ2-5; 9 bases fit TRBD2. The CDR3 has 16 amino acids. Germline V gene data show CDR1 as SGDLS and CDR2 as YYNGEE. J gave up 5 bases and V 0 bases, and 8 bases lay outside the gene matches. The CDR3 DNA sequence: TGTGCCAGCAGCGTAGCTCCAGCGGGAGGTTATGAGACCCAGTACTTC. Translation: CASSVAPAGGYETQYF.

This sequence joins TRBV12-3 or TRBV12-4 and TRBJ1-6; D gene uncertain. This CDR3 contains 14 residues. Trimming removed 6 bases from V and 4 bases from J, with 10 bases in between. The CDR3 nucleotides read TGTGCCAGCAGCCCTCTGTTGTATAATTCACCCCTCCACTTT. It specifies CASSPLLYNSPLHF.

This clonotype has at least ten counts. The gene calls are TRBV9 and TRBJ2-1; 11 bases line up with TRBD2. The CDR3 is 15 amino acids. V was clipped by 3 bases and J by 10 bases; unmatched bases: 9. Germline assignment: CDR1 SGDLS and CDR2 YYNGEE. The CDR3 nucleotides are TGTGCCAGCAGCGCCGCGGCTAGCGGGAGGAGGGAGCAGTTCTTC. Protein sequence: CASSAAASGRREQFF.

This clonotype was found many times. The rearrangement joins TRBV7-2 to TRBJ2-6; D is possibly TRBD2 (5 bases). V shed 7 bases and J shed 0 bases, with 7 bases lying between them. The CDR3 covers 14 residues. Germline V gene data show CDR1 as SGHTA and CDR2 as FQGNSA. DNA of the CDR3: TGTGCCAGCATGAGGGACTCTGGGGCCAACGTCCTGACTTTC. This sequence encodes CASMRDSGANVLTF.

This clonotype was picked up a small number of times. The CDR3 coding sequence is TGTGCCACGAGTTACAGGGTCCACGAGCAGTACTTC. The encoded protein is CATSYRVHEQYF. The rearrangement joins TRBV30 to TRBJ2-7; TRBD1 is a possible D gene (6 bases). Germline-derived CDR1 and CDR2 are GTSNPN and SVGIG (reference sequence). Trimming took 8 bases from V and 5 from J, leaving 16 bases between them. The CDR3 extends over 12 amino acids.

The chain carries TRBV20-1 and TRBJ2-1; 8 positions agree with TRBD2. The CDR3 runs to 16 residues. Germline V lookup: CDR1 DFQATT, CDR2 SNEGSKA (reference sequence). J lost 2 bases, V lost 0 bases, and 6 bases had no gene match. CDR3 nucleotides: TGCAGTGCTAGAGACCCTTTAGCGGGAACCTACAATGAGCAGTTCTTC. Translated: CSARDPLAGTYNEQFF.

This clonotype was observed at least ten times. J is TRBJ2-3 and V is TRBV20-1, with D maybe TRBD1 (5 bases). CDR3 length equals 14 residues. Trimming removed 4 bases from V and 3 bases from J, with 14 bases in between. Germline V CDR1 and CDR2: DFQATT, SNEGSKA (reference sequence). DNA of the CDR3: TGCAGTGCTAAAGGGGCAGGGCTAACAGATACGCAGTATTTT. It codes for CSAKGAGLTDTQYF.

This clonotype was observed many times. The chain employs TRBV29-1 and TRBJ2-7; maybe TRBD2 (5 bases). The CDR3 length is 12 residues. The germline CDR1 and CDR2 sequences are SQVTM and ANQGSEA. V was cut by 3 bases and J by 0 bases, with 6 bases left in between. CDR3 sequence: CSVDEGSYEQYF. The CDR3 DNA reads TGCAGCGTTGACGAGGGCTCCTACGAGCAGTACTTC.

Many counts were recorded for this clonotype. V is TRBV5-1 and J is TRBJ2-1; TRBD2 aligns across 7 bases. In germline, CDR1 is SGHRS, CDR2 YFSETQ. V trimming: 6 bases; J trimming: 9 bases; junction bases outside the gene matches: 15. CDR3 length: 15 residues. CDR3 loop: CASITGGGPLGEQFF. The CDR3 coding sequence is TGCGCCAGCATAACGGGGGGAGGTCCCTTAGGTGAGCAGTTCTTC. Variable domain in full (rest from reference TRBV5-1 and TRBJ2-1): KAGVTQTPRYLIKTRGQQVTLSCSPISGHRSVSWYQQTPGQGLQFLFEYFSETQRNKGNFPGRFSGRQFSNSRSEMNVSTLELGDSALYLCASITGGGPLGEQFFGPGTRLTVL.

This clonotype was counted a few times. CDR3: CSARDPGGSYNEQFF. As DNA, the CDR3 is TGCAGTGCTAGAGACCCAGGGGGCTCCTACAATGAGCAGTTCTTC. The chain joins TRBV20-1 to TRBJ2-1; 7 bases are a match to TRBD1. The CDR3 is made up of 15 amino acids. The V segment lost 0 bases and the J segment 0 bases; nucleotides outside the gene matches: 2. In germline, CDR1 is DFQATT, CDR2 SNEGSKA (reference sequence).

This clonotype was recorded at least ten times. The V gene is TRBV27, the J gene TRBJ1-1; 7 bases align to TRBD1. V lost 5 bases, J lost 4 bases, and 4 bases stayed unmatched. The CDR3 loop spans 13 amino acids. Germline loops: CDR1 MNHEY, CDR2 SMNVEV (reference sequence). CDR3 sequence (DNA): TGTGCCAGCAGTCTACACAGGGGCACTGAAGCTTTCTTT. Translation: CASSLHRGTEAFF.

This clonotype was recorded a few times. V usage is TRBV4-2 and J usage is TRBJ2-5; TRBD2 matches at 16 bases. V gave up 4 bases and J gave up 5 bases; unmatched junction bases: 10. Germline V gene sequence: CDR1 LGHNA, CDR2 YNFKEQ. The CDR3 is made up of 18 amino acids. This chain's CDR3 is CASSPPGLAGGGMETQYF. DNA for the CDR3: TGTGCCAGCAGCCCTCCGGGACTAGCGGGGGGGGGCATGGAGACCCAGTACTTC.

On this clonotype: One junction end does not reproduce the germline sequence, and a read error may be involved. The chain couples TRBV20-1 to TRBJ2-1, with 7 bases aligning to TRBD2. The CDR3 is made up of 18 amino acids. Germline V gene sequence: CDR1 DFQATT, CDR2 SNEGSKA (reference sequence). The CDR3 protein is CSARGSSGEVGSYNEQFF. The CDR3 nucleotides are TGTAGTGCTAGAGGCTCTAGCGGAGAGGTGGGGTCTTACAATGAGCAGTTCTTC.

This clonotype was counted a few times. CDR3 bases: TGTGCCAGCAGCCAAGATATGGCAGCTGGCTACACCTTC. Translation gives CASSQDMAAGYTF. The rearrangement uses TRBV4-2 and TRBJ1-2, with D hard to call. This CDR3 comprises 13 residues. CDR1 LGHNA and CDR2 YNFKEQ come from the germline V gene. V lost 0 bases and J lost 7, with 9 bases in between.

V gene TRBV28 combines with J gene TRBJ2-1, with 8 positions matching TRBD1. CDR1 MDHEN and CDR2 SYDVKM come from the germline V gene. The CDR3 extends over 15 amino acids. After removal of 5 bases from V and 2 bases from J, the junction contained 5 bases not matched to a gene. Here the CDR3 reads CASSEQGAPYNEQFF. In DNA form, the CDR3 reads TGTGCCAGCAGTGAGCAGGGGGCTCCCTACAATGAGCAGTTCTTC.

The table lists this clonotype with many counts. V gene TRBV10-3 combines with J gene TRBJ2-7, with 10 bases lining up with TRBD1. CDR1 and CDR2 (germline): ENHRY, SYGVKD. This CDR3 has 14 residues. With V trimmed by 6 bases and J by 5 bases, 7 bases remained unmatched. The CDR3 here is CAISGFGTGDEQYF. CDR3 bases: TGTGCCATCAGCGGGTTCGGGACAGGGGACGAGCAGTACTTC.

This clonotype occurred a few times. This rearrangement joins TRBV5-1 to TRBJ2-5; 9 bases map to TRBD2. Germline assignment: CDR1 SGHRS and CDR2 YFSETQ. The CDR3 covers 17 residues. V was pared by 2 bases and J by 5 bases, with 13 bases of the junction left unmatched. CDR3 residues: CASSFGLAGTPFETQYF. In DNA, the CDR3 is TGCGCCAGCAGCTTTGGGCTAGCGGGAACGCCGTTTGAGACCCAGTACTTC. Drawing the rest from reference TRBV5-1 and TRBJ2-5, the complete variable domain is KAGVTQTPRYLIKTRGQQVTLSCSPISGHRSVSWYQQTPGQGLQFLFEYFSETQRNKGNFPGRFSGRQFSNSRSEMNVSTLELGDSALYLCASSFGLAGTPFETQYFGPGTRLLVL.

This chain uses TRBV6-2 or TRBV6-3 with TRBJ2-7; 9 bases agree with TRBD2. Germline assignment: CDR1 MNHEY and CDR2 SVGEGT. The CDR3 runs 16 residues. The V gene end was trimmed by 8 bases and the J gene end by 7 bases; junction bases not matched to a gene: 18. CDR3 sequence (DNA): TGTGCCAGCGAATCTTTCCTAGCGGGACGACTTCAAGAGCAGTACTTC. It translates to CASESFLAGRLQEQYF.

The V and J genes are TRBV9 and TRBJ1-2; D possibly corresponds to TRBD1 (6 bases). Trimming removed 0 bases from V and 3 bases from J, with 6 bases in between. The CDR3 has 13 residues. Germline loops: CDR1 SGDLS, CDR2 YYNGEE. CDR3 region: CASSVDRDYGYTF. The CDR3, as DNA: TGTGCCAGCAGCGTAGACAGGGACTATGGCTACACCTTC.

J is TRBJ2-7 and V is TRBV6-2 or TRBV6-3; no definite D call. CDR1 MNHEY and CDR2 SVGEGT come from the germline V gene. The CDR3 totals 11 residues. V lost 7 bases and J 4 bases, leaving 8 bases between the germline ends. This chain's CDR3 is CASTFGYEQYF. The CDR3 coding sequence is TGTGCCAGCACGTTCGGTTACGAGCAGTACTTC.